Presented here are 16 T cell receptor beta chains from one specimen sequenced in a study of control samples from healthy donors and cancer patients. Method: immunoSEQ multiplex PCR; TCRdb's copy keeps in-frame clones and lacks some. Here the sample spans about 130,000 clones, 90% being singletons. Input material: blood. These receptors all stem from a middle-aged man in good health.

Notes on this clone: The sample contains more than one DNA sequence encoding this CDR3. The rearrangement uses TRBV12-3 or TRBV12-4 and TRBJ1-2; 7 bases agree with TRBD1. This CDR3 has 13 residues. Unmatched junction bases numbered 4, after V lost 4 bases and J lost 5 bases. The CDR3 DNA follows: TGTGCCAGCAGTTCCGGCAGGGGGTATGGCTACACCTTC. Its translation is CASSSGRGYGYTF.

The V call is TRBV6-5, the J call TRBJ2-1, with D tentatively TRBD2 (6 bases). V was pared by 10 bases and J by 1 base, with 11 bases between. CDR1 is MNHEY, CDR2 SVGAGI, per germline. CDR3 length: 13 residues. The CDR3 DNA is TGTGCCACTCGGGGGAGATCCTACAATGAGCAGTTCTTC. Its protein product is CATRGRSYNEQFF.

The V and J genes are TRBV10-3 and TRBJ2-2; the D is unclear. Germline lookup yields CDR1 ENHRY and CDR2 SYGVKD. The CDR3 covers 14 residues. With 3 bases removed from V and 1 base from J, the gap between germline ends came to 6 bases. The CDR3: CAISDSGNTGELFF. CDR3 coding DNA: TGTGCCATCAGTGACTCTGGGAACACCGGGGAGCTGTTTTTT.

The CDR3 DNA sequence: TGCGCCAGCAGTTCTGACGGGACAAATCAAGAGACCCAGTACTTC. It encodes CASSSDGTNQETQYF. The chain links TRBV5-1 to TRBJ2-5, with D possibly matching TRBD1 (6 bases). Germline values: CDR1 SGHRS, CDR2 YFSETQ. The CDR3 length is 15 residues. The V gene lost 5 bases and the J gene lost 2 bases, with 16 bases spanning the gap.

Here the CDR3 reads CASRPTGQTDTQYF. CDR3 nucleotide sequence: TGTGCCAGCAGACCTACAGGGCAGACAGATACGCAGTATTTT. The V and J genes are TRBV7-9 and TRBJ2-3; tentative D call: TRBD1 (6 bases). Between the trimmed V and J ends, which lost 6 bases and 3 bases, there was a span of 13 bases. The germline gives CDR1 SEHNR, CDR2 FQNEAQ (reference sequence). This CDR3 is 14 amino acids long.

The chain joins TRBV5-6 to TRBJ2-3; 11 bases are a match to TRBD2. The CDR3 runs 18 residues. Germline V gives CDR1 SGHDT, CDR2 YYEEEE. V shed 4 bases and J 2 bases; nucleotides not matched to a gene: 12. For the CDR3, the DNA is TGTGCCAGCAGCCTTAGACTTCGACTAGCGGGGAACACAGATACGCAGTATTTT. Encoded protein: CASSLRLRLAGNTDTQYF.

The V gene is TRBV6-2 or TRBV6-3, the J gene TRBJ2-2; 8 nucleotides match TRBD2. With V trimmed by 5 bases and J by 4 bases, 12 bases remained unmatched. The CDR3 spans 17 residues. Germline assignment: CDR1 MNHEY and CDR2 SVGEGT. The CDR3 here is CASSPLLGLVSTGELFF. Here the CDR3 DNA reads TGTGCCAGCAGTCCCCTTTTGGGACTAGTCAGCACCGGGGAGCTGTTTTTT.

Here the CDR3 reads CASSLVLAVTGELFF. The CDR3 DNA is TGTGCCAGCAGCTTAGTTCTAGCGGTCACCGGGGAGCTGTTTTTT. The rearrangement joins TRBV7-2 to TRBJ2-2; 7 nucleotides align to TRBD2. V was clipped by 1 base and J by 4 bases; unmatched bases: 3. CDR1 and CDR2 (germline): SGHTA, FQGNSA. The CDR3 sequence is 15 residues long.

The V call is TRBV5-1, the J call TRBJ2-7, with D possibly being TRBD1 (7 bases). This CDR3 has 17 amino acids. V gave up 8 bases and J gave up 3 bases, with 27 bases separating them. The germline gives CDR1 SGHRS, CDR2 YFSETQ. The CDR3 is CASRGPKGGPPFYEQYF. The CDR3 DNA reads as TGCGCCAGTAGGGGGCCTAAGGGGGGACCCCCATTCTACGAGCAGTACTTC. Drawing the rest from reference TRBV5-1 and TRBJ2-7, the complete variable domain is KAGVTQTPRYLIKTRGQQVTLSCSPISGHRSVSWYQQTPGQGLQFLFEYFSETQRNKGNFPGRFSGRQFSNSRSEMNVSTLELGDSALYLCASRGPKGGPPFYEQYFGPGTRLTVT.

This clone was observed a handful of times. The V call is TRBV5-6, the J call TRBJ2-3, with D possibly called TRBD1 or TRBD2 (7 bases each). CDR3 size: 14 residues. Germline V lookup: CDR1 SGHDT, CDR2 YYEEEE. The V and J ends lost 10 bases and 1 base respectively, with 16 bases between them. CDR3 region: CASAGGTGTDTQYF. The CDR3 DNA is TGTGCCTCAGCCGGGGGGACAGGCACAGATACGCAGTATTTT.

The rearrangement uses TRBV2 and TRBJ2-1; D call uncertain. Trimming left V 7 bases short and J 6 bases short, with 13 bases between. The CDR3 extends over 13 amino acids. The germline V gene encodes CDR1 SNHLY and CDR2 FYNNEI. CDR3 nucleotides: TGTGCCAGCACCTTGGGTCGCCTCAATGAGCAGTTCTTC. Protein: CASTLGRLNEQFF.

V is TRBV6-5 and J is TRBJ1-2; D is undetermined. The CDR3 is 12 residues long. Trimming took 10 bases from V and 7 from J, leaving 16 bases between them. Germline V gives CDR1 MNHEY, CDR2 SVGAGI. The CDR3 reads CAILAPRRGYTF. The CDR3 region has the DNA TGTGCCATCTTGGCCCCGAGACGTGGCTACACCTTC.

This rearrangement joins TRBV4-2 to TRBJ2-3, with D tentatively TRBD2 (7 bases). Looked up from germline, CDR1 is LGHNA and CDR2 is YNFKEQ. Trimming took off 0 bases at V and 3 bases at J, with 10 bases between the two ends. This CDR3 is built from 15 residues. CDR3 loop: CASSQEGGQTDTQYF. CDR3 coding DNA: TGTGCCAGCAGCCAAGAGGGGGGGCAGACAGATACGCAGTATTTT.

The chain combines TRBV11-2 with TRBJ2-5, with D unclear. This CDR3 contains 16 residues. V was shortened by 1 base and J by 2 bases, with 14 bases between the two germline ends. Germline lookup yields CDR1 SGHAT and CDR2 FQNNGV. In DNA, the CDR3 is TGTGCCAGCAGCTTAGGTGTACAGCTCAATCAAGAGACCCAGTACTTC. It yields the protein CASSLGVQLNQETQYF.

This sequence joins TRBV19 and TRBJ1-3; D is undetermined. CDR1 and CDR2 from the germline V gene are LNHDA and SQIVND (reference sequence). V lost 3 bases to trimming and J lost 0 bases, with 6 bases between them. The CDR3 is 14 residues long. In DNA, the CDR3 is TGTGCCAGTAGTATTTCGGGCTCTGGAAACACCATATATTTT. Its translation is CASSISGSGNTIYF.

The gene calls are TRBV5-1 and TRBJ2-7, with 10 bases matching TRBD1. This CDR3 contains 15 residues. J lost 5 bases, V lost 4 bases, and 9 bases had no gene match. Germline loops: CDR1 SGHRS, CDR2 YFSETQ. CDR3 nucleotides: TGCGCCAGCAGCAGCGGGACAGGGGTCTTCCACGAGCAGTACTTC. Translating it yields CASSSGTGVFHEQYF. Using reference TRBV5-1 and TRBJ2-7 for the parts outside the CDR3, the full variable domain is KAGVTQTPRYLIKTRGQQVTLSCSPISGHRSVSWYQQTPGQGLQFLFEYFSETQRNKGNFPGRFSGRQFSNSRSEMNVSTLELGDSALYLCASSSGTGVFHEQYFGPGTRLTVT.